The rows below give T cell receptor beta chains drawn from one sample of a study of cytomegalovirus exposure and HLA in healthy donors. Assay used: immunoSEQ multiplex PCR; TCRdb lists only in-frame clones, some missing. This table holds roughly 300,000 clones, just over 85% found once. The sequenced sample consisted of PBMCs. These receptors came from a young woman in good health and CMV-seronegative. CDR3s include the opening cysteine and the closing phenylalanine or tryptophan. D genes are given only for firm matches. Some rows have no size entry. The others give once, few or many, or a class for an expanded clone.

V gene	D gene	clone size	J gene	CDR3 protein	CDR3 DNA
TRBV15	NA	NA	TRBJ1-5	CATSRETPTDSNQPQHF	TGTGCCACCAGCAGAGAGACTCCGACAGATAGCAATCAGCCCCAGCATTTT
TRBV6-1	NA	once	TRBJ2-1	CASSAAPGANEQFF	TGTGCCAGCAGTGCCGCACCAGGTGCGAATGAGCAGTTCTTC
TRBV27	NA	NA	TRBJ1-2	CASSWGGFRRGYTF	TGTGCCAGCAGTTGGGGAGGGTTCCGCCGTGGCTACACCTTC
TRBV1	NA	NA	TRBJ2-7	CTSSTARLYGNEQYF	TGCACCAGCAGCACGGCCCGGCTGTACGGGAACGAGCAGTACTTC
TRBV27	NA	NA	TRBJ2-1	CASSIQGGPISSYNEQFF	TGTGCCAGCAGTATACAGGGTGGTCCGATCAGCTCCTACAATGAGCAGTTCTTC
TRBV27	TRBD1	NA	TRBJ1-1	CASSPGQGLTEAFF	TGTGCCAGCAGTCCCGGACAGGGCTTAACTGAAGCTTTCTTT
TRBV18	TRBD2	NA	TRBJ2-5	CASSPRVVAGASGETQYF	TGTGCCAGCTCACCGAGGGTGGTAGCGGGGGCCTCTGGAGAGACCCAGTACTTC
TRBV27	TRBD1	once	TRBJ2-6	CASSFWLGQGAAGANVLTF	TGTGCCAGCAGCTTCTGGTTGGGACAGGGGGCAGCTGGGGCCAACGTCCTGACTTTC
TRBV7-2	TRBD2	NA	TRBJ2-7	CASSYDGLANEQYF	TGTGCCAGCAGCTACGACGGACTAGCTAACGAGCAGTACTTC
TRBV4-1	NA	NA	TRBJ2-7	CASSQVMTGPSYEQYF	TGCGCCAGCAGCCAAGTAATGACAGGACCCTCCTACGAGCAGTACTTC
TRBV4-3	NA	NA	TRBJ1-1	CASSQTRGEGGTEAFF	TGCGCCAGCAGCCAAACCCGGGGGGAGGGAGGCACTGAAGCTTTCTTT
TRBV28	NA	few	TRBJ2-7	CATAPTQVGYEQYF	TGTGCCACCGCTCCCACGCAGGTTGGTTACGAGCAGTACTTC
TRBV4-1	TRBD1	NA	TRBJ2-7	CASSHRYRTGTPYEQYF	TGCGCCAGCAGCCACCGATACAGGACAGGTACTCCCTACGAGCAGTACTTC
TRBV11-3	NA	NA	TRBJ2-1	CASSSGGSYNEQFF	TGTGCCAGCAGCTCCGGCGGTTCCTACAATGAGCAGTTCTTC
TRBV6-5	NA	NA	TRBJ2-5	CASSYDVGEQETQYF	TGTGCCAGCAGTTATGATGTGGGAGAACAAGAGACCCAGTACTTC
TRBV18	NA	NA	TRBJ1-5	CASSLTGLGDSNQPQHF	TGTGCCAGCTCACTCACAGGGCTCGGCGATAGCAATCAGCCCCAGCATTTT
TRBV28	NA	NA	TRBJ2-3	CAEVKDGTQYF	TGTGCCGAGGTTAAGGATGGTACGCAGTATTTT
TRBV25-1	TRBD2	NA	TRBJ2-7	CASSGGASGRGNEQYF	TGTGCCAGCAGTGGTGGGGCTAGCGGGAGAGGCAACGAGCAGTACTTC
TRBV6-1	TRBD2	NA	TRBJ2-2	CASRLAGDTGELFF	TGTGCCAGCAGGTTAGCGGGCGACACCGGGGAGCTGTTTTTT
TRBV5-6	TRBD2	NA	TRBJ2-1	CASSLSLAGYYNEQFF	TGTGCCAGCAGCTTGTCACTAGCGGGATATTACAATGAGCAGTTCTTC
TRBV6-1	NA	NA	TRBJ2-7	CASTRQPEGGYEQYF	TGTGCCAGCACGCGGCAGCCTGAGGGGGGGTACGAGCAGTACTTC
TRBV4-3	TRBD2	NA	TRBJ2-3	CASSQELGAGGGHTQYF	TGCGCCAGCAGCCAAGAATTGGGTGCCGGGGGGGGTCATACGCAGTATTTT
TRBV4-3	NA	once	TRBJ1-1	CASSQDPVRVTEAFF	TGCGCCAGCAGCCAAGATCCTGTGAGGGTAACTGAAGCTTTCTTT
TRBV18	TRBD2	NA	TRBJ2-1	CASSQTGLADFNEQFF	TGTGCCAGCTCACAAACGGGACTAGCGGATTTCAATGAGCAGTTCTTC
TRBV2	TRBD1	NA	TRBJ2-7	CASWSLDRGDYEQYF	TGTGCCAGCTGGTCCTTGGACAGGGGGGACTACGAGCAGTACTTC
TRBV28	TRBD2	NA	TRBJ2-1	CASRAGEGRNEQFF	TGTGCCAGCAGGGCTGGGGAGGGGCGCAATGAGCAGTTCTTC
TRBV27	NA	NA	TRBJ2-1	CASSLRQGGSGRNNEQFF	TGTGCCAGCAGTTTGCGACAGGGGGGTAGCGGGAGGAACAATGAGCAGTTCTTC
TRBV6-1	TRBD1	NA	TRBJ1-1	CASSLRDRETEAFF	TGTGCCAGCAGTCTCCGAGACAGGGAGACTGAAGCTTTCTTT
TRBV10-3	NA	NA	TRBJ1-5	CAISAGGSQPQHF	TGTGCCATCAGTGCCGGGGGGAGTCAGCCCCAGCATTTT